A selection of T cell receptor beta chains follows, all from one sample in a study of neurological immune-mediated disorders. Each CDR3 protein is one row after TCRdb ran MiXCR on the 5' RACE reads. The sample has under 50,000 distinct CDR3 sequences, roughly 25% seen once. The sequencing input was PBMCs. These receptors all come from a woman aged 70-85 years in good health. CDR3s include the opening cysteine and the closing phenylalanine or tryptophan. The D gene is left open where the match is weak. For some rows the clone size is stated as once, few or many, or as a class when expanded; others skip it.

TRBD2 | TRBJ2-7 | TRBV7-9 | many | CASSLGLGGSVSYEQYF | TGTGCCAGCAGCTTAGGTCTTGGCGGGAGTGTCTCCTACGAGCAGTACTTC
- | TRBJ2-7 | TRBV20-1 | many | CSAREVGGSYEQYF | TGCAGTGCTAGAGAGGTGGGAGGTTCGTACGAGCAGTACTTC
- | TRBJ2-1 | TRBV7-8 | - | CASSLPDRGASPLHFGNEQFF | -
- | TRBJ2-3 | TRBV5-6 | many | CASSSYTTGGTDTQYF | TGTGCCAGCAGCTCGTATACCACTGGGGGAACAGATACGCAGTATTTT
TRBD1 | TRBJ2-7 | TRBV5-4 | - | CASSRDRTWEQYF | TGTGCCAGCAGCCGGGACAGGACTTGGGAGCAGTACTTC
TRBD1 | TRBJ1-2 | TRBV29-1 | many | CSVMRDRVDGYTF | TGCAGCGTTATGCGGGACAGGGTGGATGGCTACACCTTC
TRBD2 | TRBJ2-1 | TRBV20-1 | - | CSASAVSGRVGEQFF | TGCAGTGCTAGCGCCGTGAGCGGGAGGGTGGGTGAGCAGTTCTTC
TRBD1 | TRBJ2-2 | TRBV24-1 | - | CATSDFLGQGAGEMFF | TGTGCCACCAGTGATTTCCTGGGACAGGGGGCCGGGGAGATGTTTTTT
- | TRBJ1-1 | TRBV5-1 | many | CASSLAGAGQGTEAFF | TGCGCCAGCAGCTTGGCTGGGGCAGGGCAAGGGACTGAAGCTTTCTTT
- | TRBJ2-3 | TRBV7-9 | - | CATKGGDTQYF | TGTGCCACCAAAGGTGGAGATACGCAGTATTTT
- | TRBJ2-2 | TRBV25-1 | few | CASSESRTANTGELFF | TGTGCCAGCAGTGAATCCCGGACGGCGAACACCGGGGAGCTGTTTTTT
TRBD1 | TRBJ2-4 | TRBV27 | once | CASSPTDRGPVNIQYF | TGTGCCAGCAGTCCGACGGACAGGGGGCCCGTAAACATTCAGTACTTC
- | TRBJ2-3 | TRBV7-2 | many | CASSLAVRTDTQYF | TGTGCCAGCAGCTTAGCCGTCCGCACAGATACGCAGTATTTT
- | TRBJ2-1 | TRBV5-6 | many | CASSLGPVSSYNEQFF | TGTGCCAGCAGCTTGGGGCCGGTTAGCTCCTACAATGAGCAGTTCTTC
- | TRBJ2-5 | TRBV11-2 | many | CASSWGRISTQETQYF | TGTGCCAGCAGCTGGGGCCGCATTTCAACGCAAGAGACCCAGTACTTC
TRBD1 | TRBJ2-7 | TRBV5-1 | many | CASRNQGQDEQYF | TGCGCCAGCAGAAACCAGGGACAGGACGAGCAGTACTTC
TRBD1 | TRBJ1-2 | TRBV2 | many | CASSLNSGTVYGYTF | TGTGCCAGCAGCCTGAACAGTGGGACAGTCTATGGCTACACCTTC
- | TRBJ1-5 | TRBV5-1 | many | CASSLSGESNQPQHF | TGCGCCAGCAGCTTGAGTGGAGAGAGCAATCAGCCCCAGCATTTT
TRBD2 | TRBJ2-3 | TRBV5-1 | many | CASSFGLAGITDTQYF | TGCGCCAGCAGCTTCGGACTAGCGGGGATCACAGATACGCAGTATTTT
TRBD2 | TRBJ2-1 | TRBV5-4 | many | CASSQPTSGRAIEQFF | TGTGCCAGCAGCCAACCGACTAGCGGGAGGGCAATTGAGCAGTTCTTC
TRBD2 | TRBJ2-1 | TRBV6-1 | - | CASNLGGGEHNEQFF | TGTGCCAGCAACCTGGGGGGGGGAGAGCACAATGAGCAGTTCTTC
TRBD1 | TRBJ2-5 | TRBV10-3 | few | CAISGQGAMETQYF | TGTGCCATCAGCGGACAGGGCGCCATGGAGACCCAGTACTTC
TRBD1 | TRBJ2-7 | TRBV5-1 | - | CASSLGQGNDEQYF | TGCGCCAGCAGCTTGGGACAGGGAAACGACGAGCAGTACTTC
- | TRBJ2-7 | TRBV5-5 | - | CASSRTRATYEQYF | TGTGCCAGCAGTCGGACCAGGGCGACCTACGAGCAGTACTTC
TRBD1 | TRBJ1-2 | TRBV5-1 | many | CASSQNRGDYGYTF | TGCGCCAGCAGCCAAAACAGGGGGGACTATGGCTACACCTTC
- | TRBJ2-2 | TRBV5-1 | once | CASSLQGLSGELFF | TGCGCCAGCAGCTTACAGGGATTATCCGGGGAGCTGTTTTTT
- | TRBJ2-5 | TRBV5-1 | many | CASSLLQETQYF | TGCGCCAGCAGCTTACTACAAGAGACCCAGTACTTC
- | TRBJ2-5 | TRBV29-1 | many | CSVDNNGETQYF | TGCAGCGTTGACAATAACGGGGAGACCCAGTACTTC
TRBD1 | TRBJ2-5 | TRBV28 | many | CASSRPGQGRETQYF | TGTGCCAGCAGTCGACCGGGACAGGGTCGGGAGACCCAGTACTTC
- | TRBJ2-5 | TRBV7-2 | - | CANSSEGYQETQYF | TGTGCCAACAGCTCTGAGGGCTACCAAGAGACCCAGTACTTC
- | TRBJ2-7 | TRBV5-6 | many | CASKGPLGEQYF | TGTGCCAGCAAGGGCCCGCTGGGGGAGCAGTACTTC